These 18 T cell receptor beta chains were sequenced from one sample in a study of cytomegalovirus exposure and HLA in healthy donors. It was with 60 Vbeta and 13 Jbeta primers that the PCR ran. Generated by immunoSEQ multiplex PCR, the TCRdb table keeps only in-frame clones and is missing some. This sample has under 250,000 clones, with roughly four fifths found just once. The sequencing input was PBMCs. The origin of the receptors is a woman aged 40 to 50 in good health and CMV-seronegative.

The CDR3 here is CASAIRDYEQYF. DNA of the CDR3: TGTGCCAGCGCTATCAGGGACTACGAGCAGTACTTC. The rearrangement joins TRBV2 to TRBJ2-7; D is possibly TRBD1 (5 bases). CDR1 and CDR2 from the germline V gene are SNHLY and FYNNEI. The CDR3 has 12 amino acids. V dropped 8 bases and J dropped 3 bases, with 11 bases sitting between them.

This clone was counted a single time. The J gene is TRBJ2-1, the V gene TRBV19, with 7 bases aligning to TRBD2. V was clipped by 3 bases and J by 0 bases; unmatched bases: 5. From germline, CDR1 is LNHDA and CDR2 SQIVND (reference sequence). The CDR3 has 16 residues. CDR3 in amino acids: CASSMVGGGSYNEQFF. Written as DNA, the CDR3 is TGTGCCAGTAGTATGGTGGGCGGGGGCTCCTACAATGAGCAGTTCTTC.

This clone was observed a single time. In DNA form, the CDR3 reads TGTGCCAGCAGTCGGACAGGGGCCAATCAGCCCCAGCATTTT. This translates into CASSRTGANQPQHF. This sequence joins TRBV6-7 and TRBJ1-5, with 9 bases aligning to TRBD1. TRBV6-7 is an ORF; its function is uncertain. V lost 5 bases, J lost 3 bases, and 2 bases stayed unmatched. The CDR3 covers 14 residues.

V gene TRBV5-1 combines with J gene TRBJ1-2, with 7 nucleotides matching TRBD1. The germline V gene encodes CDR1 SGHRS and CDR2 YFSETQ. The CDR3 is 14 residues long. V trimming: 4 bases; J trimming: 5 bases; junction bases outside the gene matches: 8. CDR3 residues: CASSPGTALYGYTF. The CDR3, as DNA: TGCGCCAGCAGCCCCGGGACAGCTCTATATGGCTACACCTTC.

The gene calls are TRBV29-1 and TRBJ1-1; 7 bases are a match to TRBD1. CDR1 is SQVTM and CDR2 is ANQGSEA in the germline V gene. CDR3 size: 13 residues. Unmatched junction bases numbered 8, after V lost 4 bases and J lost 6 bases. The CDR3 bases are TGCAGCGTTGTAAGACAGGGAGGCTCTGAAGCTTTCTTT. This translates into CSVVRQGGSEAFF.

The DNA of the CDR3 is TGCGCCAGCAGTCCGATAGAGGGAGCGGGCGATGAGCAGTTCTTC. It is translated as CASSPIEGAGDEQFF. The chain combines TRBV4-1 with TRBJ2-1, with D perhaps TRBD2 (6 bases). With 6 bases removed from V and 8 bases from J, the gap between germline ends came to 20 bases. The germline V gene has CDR1 MGHRA and CDR2 YSYEKL. The CDR3 length is 15 residues.

This chain links TRBV5-4 with TRBJ2-5, with TRBD1 matching 8 bases. This CDR3 spans 19 amino acids. Germline V gene lookup returns CDR1 SGHNT and CDR2 YYREEE (reference sequence). Trimming at V came to 7 bases and at J to 4 bases, leaving 24 bases not matched to a gene. The CDR3 sequence: CASEVGGGTGGRYGETQYF. The CDR3, as DNA: TGTGCCAGCGAGGTTGGGGGCGGGACAGGAGGTCGGTACGGAGAGACCCAGTACTTC.

The chain carries TRBV4-1 and TRBJ1-4; 8 nucleotides line up with TRBD1. The CDR3 extends over 16 amino acids. The ends lost 4 bases at V and 7 bases at J; junction bases unmatched: 11. CDR1 MGHRA and CDR2 YSYEKL come from the germline V gene. CDR3 nucleotide sequence: TGCGCCAGCAGCCGCGGACAGGGACCCCGGGGTGAAAAACTGTTTTTT. Translating it yields CASSRGQGPRGEKLFF.

This chain uses TRBV7-9 with TRBJ2-1, with TRBD2 as a possible D gene (6 bases). Germline CDR1 reads SEHNR; CDR2 reads FQNEAQ (reference sequence). V lost 5 bases to trimming and J lost 0 bases, with 17 bases between them. The length of the CDR3 is 17 residues. The DNA of the CDR3 is TGTGCCAGCAGCCCTGGAGGGCGGACATCCTCCTACAATGAGCAGTTCTTC. As protein: CASSPGGRTSSYNEQFF.

V and J are TRBV18 and TRBJ1-3; no clear D. V was clipped by 3 bases and J by 0 bases, with 15 bases between them. The CDR3 runs to 17 residues. CDR1 KGHSH and CDR2 LQKENI come from the germline V gene. Here the CDR3 DNA reads TGTGCCAGCTCACCCTCCGGTTGGCGGATCTCTGGAAACACCATATATTTT. Encoded protein: CASSPSGWRISGNTIYF.

The V gene is TRBV7-2, the J gene TRBJ2-5; D ambiguous. Germline CDR1 is SGHTA and CDR2 is FQGNSA. Trimming cost V 5 bases and J 5 bases, with 15 bases left between them. The CDR3 is 14 residues long. The CDR3 nucleotides are TGTGCCAGCAGCCACTTTACGACTGGGGAGACCCAGTACTTC. Residues: CASSHFTTGETQYF.

The V and J genes are TRBV7-3 and TRBJ2-7, with a tentative D call TRBD2 (6 bases). Germline CDR1 reads SGHTA; CDR2 reads FQGTGA. The CDR3 has 13 residues. Trimming took off 5 bases at V and 6 bases at J, with 14 bases between the two ends. The CDR3 loop reads CASSAYGGSEQYF. The CDR3 coding sequence is TGTGCCAGCAGCGCCTACGGGGGATCCGAGCAGTACTTC.

The V and J genes are TRBV2 and TRBJ2-7; TRBD1 might be the D (5 bases). Between the trimmed V and J ends, which lost 3 bases and 3 bases, there was a span of 12 bases. The CDR3 loop spans 14 amino acids. Germline values: CDR1 SNHLY, CDR2 FYNNEI. CDR3 bases: TGTGCCAGCAGTGATAGGACAACCAACTACGAGCAGTACTTC. This sequence encodes CASSDRTTNYEQYF. The full variable domain, completed using reference TRBV2 and TRBJ2-7, is EPEVTQTPSHQVTQMGQEVILRCVPISNHLYFYWYRQILGQKVEFLVSFYNNEISEKSEIFDDQFSVERPDGSNFTLKIRSTKLEDSAMYFCASSDRTTNYEQYFGPGTRLTVT.

Here the CDR3 DNA reads TGTGCCAGTAGTATAGGCGGGGACTACGAGCAGTACTTC. Protein sequence: CASSIGGDYEQYF. The chain employs TRBV19 and TRBJ2-7; the D gene is possibly TRBD2 (6 bases). Germline CDR1 and CDR2: LNHDA and SQIVND (reference sequence). Trimming shortened V by 1 base and J by 3 bases, and 7 bases separated the two germline ends. The CDR3 extends over 13 amino acids.

The chain couples TRBV2 to TRBJ1-2; D is perhaps TRBD1 (5 bases). V lost 6 bases and J lost 8, with 13 bases in between. Germline loops: CDR1 SNHLY, CDR2 FYNNEI. This CDR3 is 12 amino acids long. The CDR3 sequence is CASSQTVWGYTF. CDR3 bases: TGTGCCAGCAGCCAGACAGTGTGGGGCTACACCTTC. Full variable domain (missing parts from reference TRBV2 and TRBJ1-2): EPEVTQTPSHQVTQMGQEVILRCVPISNHLYFYWYRQILGQKVEFLVSFYNNEISEKSEIFDDQFSVERPDGSNFTLKIRSTKLEDSAMYFCASSQTVWGYTFGSGTRLTVV.

The chain uses TRBV4-1 and TRBJ2-7; no definite D call. CDR3 length: 13 residues. The germline V and J ends were trimmed by 3 bases and 4 bases, with 10 bases remaining between them. Germline values: CDR1 MGHRA, CDR2 YSYEKL. The CDR3 DNA reads as TGCGCCAGCAGCCATGGGCCGCAGTACGAGCAGTACTTC. This encodes CASSHGPQYEQYF.

Remarks on this clone: The identical CDR3 is also encoded by other nucleotide sequences in the sample. The chain links TRBV27 to TRBJ1-5; tentatively, D is TRBD1 (5 bases). Germline V CDR1 and CDR2: MNHEY, SMNVEV (reference sequence). The V and J ends lost 6 bases and 0 bases respectively, with 12 bases between them. This CDR3 comprises 15 residues. The DNA of the CDR3 is TGTGCCAGCAGCCCCGGGGGATATAGCAATCAGCCCCAGCATTTT. Encoded protein: CASSPGGYSNQPQHF.

This clone was found a few times. The chain couples TRBV13 to TRBJ1-1; D might be TRBD1 (5 bases). Trimming cost V 4 bases and J 9 bases, with 15 bases left between them. The CDR3 runs to 13 residues. The germline gives CDR1 PRHDT, CDR2 FYEKMQ (reference sequence). The CDR3, as DNA: TGTGCCAGCAGCTCCAGGATCAGGGAAAAAGCTTTCTTT. This codes for CASSSRIREKAFF.